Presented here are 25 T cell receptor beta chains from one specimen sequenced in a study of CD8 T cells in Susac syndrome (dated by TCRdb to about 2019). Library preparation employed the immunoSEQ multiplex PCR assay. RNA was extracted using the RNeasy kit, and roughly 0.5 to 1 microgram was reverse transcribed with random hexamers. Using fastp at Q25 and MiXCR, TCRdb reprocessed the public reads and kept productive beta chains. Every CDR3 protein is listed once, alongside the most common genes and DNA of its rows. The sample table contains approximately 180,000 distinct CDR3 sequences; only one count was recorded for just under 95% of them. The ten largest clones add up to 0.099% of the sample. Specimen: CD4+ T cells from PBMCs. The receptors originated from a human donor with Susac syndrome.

CDR3 residues: CASLGAGPDEQYF. CDR3 DNA: TGTGCCAGCCTAGGGGCAGGGCCCGACGAGCAGTACTTC. The chain employs TRBV28 and TRBJ2-7; D is possibly TRBD1 (5 bases). The CDR3 covers 13 residues. The V end lost 8 bases, the J end lost 5 bases, and 16 bases lay between the germline ends. Germline CDR1 and CDR2: MDHEN and SYDVKM.

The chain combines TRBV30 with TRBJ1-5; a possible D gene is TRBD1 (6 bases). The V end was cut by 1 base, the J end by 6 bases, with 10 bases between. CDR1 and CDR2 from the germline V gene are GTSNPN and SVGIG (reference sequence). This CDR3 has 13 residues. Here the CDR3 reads CAWSEGGFQPQHF. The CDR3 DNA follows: TGTGCCTGGAGTGAAGGGGGTTTTCAGCCCCAGCATTTT. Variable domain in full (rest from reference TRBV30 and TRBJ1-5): SQTIHQWPATLVQPVGSPLSLECTVEGTSNPNLYWYRQAAGRGLQLLFYSVGIGQISSEVPQNLSASRPQDRQFILSSKKLLLSDSGFYLCAWSEGGFQPQHFGDGTRLSIL.

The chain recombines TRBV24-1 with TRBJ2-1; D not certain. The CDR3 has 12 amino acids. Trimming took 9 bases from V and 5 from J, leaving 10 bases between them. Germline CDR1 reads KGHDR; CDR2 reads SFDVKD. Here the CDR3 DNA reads TGTGCCACCGGAAGTGGAGACAATGAGCAGTTCTTC. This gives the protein CATGSGDNEQFF.

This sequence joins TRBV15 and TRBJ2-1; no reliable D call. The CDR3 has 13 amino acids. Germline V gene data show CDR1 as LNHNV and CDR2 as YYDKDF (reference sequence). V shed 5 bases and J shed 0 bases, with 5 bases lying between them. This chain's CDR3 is CATSPSSYNEQFF. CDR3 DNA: TGTGCCACCAGCCCTAGCTCCTACAATGAGCAGTTCTTC.

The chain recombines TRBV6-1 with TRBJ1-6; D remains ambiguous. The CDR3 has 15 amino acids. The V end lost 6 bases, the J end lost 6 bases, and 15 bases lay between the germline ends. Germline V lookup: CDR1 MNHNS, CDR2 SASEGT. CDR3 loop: CASSVTKGGNSPLHF. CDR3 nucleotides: TGTGCCAGCAGCGTCACTAAAGGAGGTAATTCACCCCTCCACTTT.

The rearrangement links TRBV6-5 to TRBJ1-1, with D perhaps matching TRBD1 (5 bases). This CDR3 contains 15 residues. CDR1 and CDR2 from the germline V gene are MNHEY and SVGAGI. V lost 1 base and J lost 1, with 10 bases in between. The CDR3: CASSYLGRRNTEAFF. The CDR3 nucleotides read TGTGCCAGCAGTTACTTGGGACGGCGGAACACTGAAGCTTTCTTT.

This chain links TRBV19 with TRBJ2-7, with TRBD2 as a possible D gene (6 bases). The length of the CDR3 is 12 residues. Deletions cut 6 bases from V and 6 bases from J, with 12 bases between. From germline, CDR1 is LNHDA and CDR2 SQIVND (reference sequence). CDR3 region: CASRPGRREQYF. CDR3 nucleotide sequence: TGTGCCAGTAGACCAGGGAGGCGCGAGCAGTACTTC.

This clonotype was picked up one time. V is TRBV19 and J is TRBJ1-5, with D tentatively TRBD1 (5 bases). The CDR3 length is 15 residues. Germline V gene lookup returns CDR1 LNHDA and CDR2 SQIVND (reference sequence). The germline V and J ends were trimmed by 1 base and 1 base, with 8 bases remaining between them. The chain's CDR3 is CASSIGTPSNQPQHF. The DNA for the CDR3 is TGTGCCAGTAGTATAGGGACACCCAGCAATCAGCCCCAGCATTTT.

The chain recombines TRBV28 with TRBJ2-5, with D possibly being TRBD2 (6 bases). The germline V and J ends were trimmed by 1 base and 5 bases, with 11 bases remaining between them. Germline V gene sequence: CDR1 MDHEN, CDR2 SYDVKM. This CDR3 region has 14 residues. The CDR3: CASSLYTGVETQYF. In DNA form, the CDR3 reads TGTGCCAGCAGTTTATATACGGGAGTGGAGACCCAGTACTTC.

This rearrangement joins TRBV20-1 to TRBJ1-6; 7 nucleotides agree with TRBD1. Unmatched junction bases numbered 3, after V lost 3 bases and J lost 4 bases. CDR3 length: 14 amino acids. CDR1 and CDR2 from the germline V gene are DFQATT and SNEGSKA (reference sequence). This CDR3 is CSARGGQYNSPLHF. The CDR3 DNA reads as TGCAGTGCTAGGGGGGGACAGTATAATTCACCCCTCCACTTT.

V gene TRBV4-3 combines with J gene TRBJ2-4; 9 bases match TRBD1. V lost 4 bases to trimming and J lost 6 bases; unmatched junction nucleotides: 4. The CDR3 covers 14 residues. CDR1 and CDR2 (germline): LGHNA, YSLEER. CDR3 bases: TGCGCCAGCAGCCGCCTGACAGGGGGAAACATTCAGTACTTC. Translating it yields CASSRLTGGNIQYF.

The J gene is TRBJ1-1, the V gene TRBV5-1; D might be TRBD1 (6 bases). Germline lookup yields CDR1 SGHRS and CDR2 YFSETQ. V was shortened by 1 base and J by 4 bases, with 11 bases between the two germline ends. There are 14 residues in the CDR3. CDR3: CASSLTPTGTEAFF. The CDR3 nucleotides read TGCGCCAGCAGCTTGACTCCGACAGGCACTGAAGCTTTCTTT.

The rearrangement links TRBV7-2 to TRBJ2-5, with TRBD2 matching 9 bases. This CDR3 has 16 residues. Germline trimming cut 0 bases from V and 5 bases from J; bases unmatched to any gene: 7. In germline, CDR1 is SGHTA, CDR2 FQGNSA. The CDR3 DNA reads TGTGCCAGCAGCTTAGCGCTCCTAGCGGGGAGTGAGACCCAGTACTTC. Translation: CASSLALLAGSETQYF.

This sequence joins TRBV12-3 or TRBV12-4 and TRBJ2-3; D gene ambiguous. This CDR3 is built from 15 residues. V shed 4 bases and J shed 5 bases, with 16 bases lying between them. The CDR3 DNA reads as TGTGCCAGCAGTTGGTTGGGCCCTCTAGGAGATACGCAGTATTTT. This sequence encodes CASSWLGPLGDTQYF.

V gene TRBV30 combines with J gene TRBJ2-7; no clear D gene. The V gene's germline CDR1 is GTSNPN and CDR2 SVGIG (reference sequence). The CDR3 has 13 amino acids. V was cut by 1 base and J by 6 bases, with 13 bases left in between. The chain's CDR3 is CAWSAPPDLEQYF. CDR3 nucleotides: TGTGCCTGGAGTGCCCCCCCGGACCTCGAGCAGTACTTC.

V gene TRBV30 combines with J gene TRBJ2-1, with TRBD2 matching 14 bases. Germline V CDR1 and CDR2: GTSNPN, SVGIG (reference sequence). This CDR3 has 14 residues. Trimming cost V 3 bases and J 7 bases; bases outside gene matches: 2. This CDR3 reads CAWRRLAGGNEQFF. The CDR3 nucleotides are TGTGCCTGGAGACGACTAGCGGGAGGGAATGAGCAGTTCTTC. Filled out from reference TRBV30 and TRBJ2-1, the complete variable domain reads SQTIHQWPATLVQPVGSPLSLECTVEGTSNPNLYWYRQAAGRGLQLLFYSVGIGQISSEVPQNLSASRPQDRQFILSSKKLLLSDSGFYLCAWRRLAGGNEQFFGPGTRLTVL.

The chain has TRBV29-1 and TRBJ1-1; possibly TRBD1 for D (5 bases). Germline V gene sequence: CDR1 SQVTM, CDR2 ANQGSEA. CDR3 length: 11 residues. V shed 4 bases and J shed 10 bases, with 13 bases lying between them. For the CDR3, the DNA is TGCAGCGTTGTTGACAGCGTCGGAGCTTTCTTT. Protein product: CSVVDSVGAFF.

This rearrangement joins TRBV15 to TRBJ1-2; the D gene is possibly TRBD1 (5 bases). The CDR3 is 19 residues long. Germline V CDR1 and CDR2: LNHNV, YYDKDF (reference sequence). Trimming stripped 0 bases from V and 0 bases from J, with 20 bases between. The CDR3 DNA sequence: TGTGCCACCAGCAGAGATAAGGGTGACAGTTTCCCAGCTAACTATGGCTACACCTTC. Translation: CATSRDKGDSFPANYGYTF.

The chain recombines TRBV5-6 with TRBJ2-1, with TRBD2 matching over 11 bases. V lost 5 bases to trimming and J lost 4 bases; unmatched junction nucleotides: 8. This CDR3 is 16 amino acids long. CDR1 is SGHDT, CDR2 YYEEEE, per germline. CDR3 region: CASSAGGLAAYNEQFF. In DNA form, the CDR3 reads TGTGCCAGCAGTGCCGGGGGACTAGCGGCTTACAATGAGCAGTTCTTC.

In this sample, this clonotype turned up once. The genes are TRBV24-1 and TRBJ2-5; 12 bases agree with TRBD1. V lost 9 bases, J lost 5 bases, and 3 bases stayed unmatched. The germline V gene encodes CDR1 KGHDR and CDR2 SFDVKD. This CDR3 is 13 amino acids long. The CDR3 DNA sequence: TGTGCCACCCGGGACAGGGGGCCTGAGACCCAGTACTTC. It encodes CATRDRGPETQYF.

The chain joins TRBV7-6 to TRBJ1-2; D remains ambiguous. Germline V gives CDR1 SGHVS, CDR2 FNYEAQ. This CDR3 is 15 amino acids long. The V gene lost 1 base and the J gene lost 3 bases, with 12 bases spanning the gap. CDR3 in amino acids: CASSLGRHGDYGYTF. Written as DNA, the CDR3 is TGTGCCAGCAGCTTAGGCCGGCACGGTGACTATGGCTACACCTTC.

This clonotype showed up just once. The CDR3 nucleotides read TGCAGCGTTGAAGGCGGGGTGGGTCAGCCCCAGCATTTT. It is translated as CSVEGGVGQPQHF. V and J are TRBV29-1 and TRBJ1-5; D gene uncertain. Trimming shortened V by 1 base and J by 6 bases, and 10 bases separated the two germline ends. Looked up from germline, CDR1 is SQVTM and CDR2 is ANQGSEA. The CDR3 consists of 13 residues.

The CDR3 sequence: CASSQRTTSGTDTQYF. In nucleotides, the CDR3 is TGTGCCAGCAGCCAAAGGACGACTAGCGGCACAGATACGCAGTATTTT. The chain joins TRBV4-2 to TRBJ2-3, with 8 bases matching TRBD2. The CDR3 has 16 amino acids. Germline CDR1 LGHNA, CDR2 YNFKEQ. Trimming cost V 2 bases and J 1 base; bases outside gene matches: 5.

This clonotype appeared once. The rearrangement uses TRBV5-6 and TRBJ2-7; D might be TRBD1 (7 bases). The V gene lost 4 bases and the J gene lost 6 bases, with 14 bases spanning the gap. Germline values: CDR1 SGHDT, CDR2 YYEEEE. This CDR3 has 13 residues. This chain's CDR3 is CASSQQGGSEQYF. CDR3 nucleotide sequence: TGTGCCAGCAGCCAGCAGGGGGGCAGCGAGCAGTACTTC.

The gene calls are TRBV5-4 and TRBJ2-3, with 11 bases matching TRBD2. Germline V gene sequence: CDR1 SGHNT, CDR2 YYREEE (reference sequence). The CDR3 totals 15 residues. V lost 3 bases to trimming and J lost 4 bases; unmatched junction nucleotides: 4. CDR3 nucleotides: TGTGCCAGCAGCTCTAGCGGGAGGAAGTCAGATACGCAGTATTTT. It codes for CASSSSGRKSDTQYF.